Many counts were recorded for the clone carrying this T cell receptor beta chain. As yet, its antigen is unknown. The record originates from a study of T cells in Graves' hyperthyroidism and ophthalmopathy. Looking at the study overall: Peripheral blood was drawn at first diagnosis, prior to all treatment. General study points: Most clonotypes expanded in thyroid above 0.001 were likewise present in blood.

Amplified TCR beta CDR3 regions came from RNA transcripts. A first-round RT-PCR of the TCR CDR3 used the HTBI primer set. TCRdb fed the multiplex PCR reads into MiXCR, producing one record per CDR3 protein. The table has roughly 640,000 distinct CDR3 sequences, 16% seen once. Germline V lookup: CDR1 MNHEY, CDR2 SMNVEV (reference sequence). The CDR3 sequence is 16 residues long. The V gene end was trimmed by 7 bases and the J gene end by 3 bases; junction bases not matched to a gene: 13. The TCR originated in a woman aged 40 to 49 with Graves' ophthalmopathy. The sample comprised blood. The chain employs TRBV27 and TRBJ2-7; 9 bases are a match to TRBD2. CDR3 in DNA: TGTGCCAGCACTAAGCGGGGGGCCGTCGTGTACTACGAGCAGTACTTC. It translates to CASTKRGAVVYYEQYF.